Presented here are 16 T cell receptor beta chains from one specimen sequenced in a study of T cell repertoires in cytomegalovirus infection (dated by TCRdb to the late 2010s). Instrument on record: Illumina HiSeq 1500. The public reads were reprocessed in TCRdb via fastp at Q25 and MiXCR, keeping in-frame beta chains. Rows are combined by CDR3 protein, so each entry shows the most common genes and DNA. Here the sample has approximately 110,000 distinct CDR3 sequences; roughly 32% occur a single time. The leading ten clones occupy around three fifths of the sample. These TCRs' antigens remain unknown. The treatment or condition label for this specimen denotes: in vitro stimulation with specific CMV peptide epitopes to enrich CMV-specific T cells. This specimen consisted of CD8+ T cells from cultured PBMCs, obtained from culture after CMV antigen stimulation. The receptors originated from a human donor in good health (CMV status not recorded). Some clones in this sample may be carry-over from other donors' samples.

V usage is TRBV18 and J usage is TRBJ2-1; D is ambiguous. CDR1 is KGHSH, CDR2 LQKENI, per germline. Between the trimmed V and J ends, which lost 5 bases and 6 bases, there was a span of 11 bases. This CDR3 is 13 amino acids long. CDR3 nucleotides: TGTGCCAGCTCAATCGACAATGGCAATGAGCAGTTCTTC. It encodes CASSIDNGNEQFF.

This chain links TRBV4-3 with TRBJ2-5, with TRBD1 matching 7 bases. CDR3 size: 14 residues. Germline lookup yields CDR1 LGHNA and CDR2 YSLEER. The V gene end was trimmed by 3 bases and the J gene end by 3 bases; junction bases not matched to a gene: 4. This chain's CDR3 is CASSHGTAKETQYF. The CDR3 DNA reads TGCGCCAGCAGCCATGGGACAGCCAAAGAGACCCAGTACTTC.

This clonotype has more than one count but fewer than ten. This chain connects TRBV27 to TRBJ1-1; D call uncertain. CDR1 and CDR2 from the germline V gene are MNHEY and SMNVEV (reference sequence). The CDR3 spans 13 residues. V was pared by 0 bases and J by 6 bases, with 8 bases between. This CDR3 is CASSLSGQSEAFF. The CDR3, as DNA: TGTGCCAGCAGTTTATCCGGCCAGTCTGAAGCTTTCTTT.

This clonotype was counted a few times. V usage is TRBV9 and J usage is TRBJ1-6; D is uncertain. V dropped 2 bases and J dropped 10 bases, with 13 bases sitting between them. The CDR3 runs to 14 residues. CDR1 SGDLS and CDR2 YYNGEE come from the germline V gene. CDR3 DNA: TGTGCCAGCAGCGTCTCTATAACTGGGTCACCCCTCCACTTT. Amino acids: CASSVSITGSPLHF.

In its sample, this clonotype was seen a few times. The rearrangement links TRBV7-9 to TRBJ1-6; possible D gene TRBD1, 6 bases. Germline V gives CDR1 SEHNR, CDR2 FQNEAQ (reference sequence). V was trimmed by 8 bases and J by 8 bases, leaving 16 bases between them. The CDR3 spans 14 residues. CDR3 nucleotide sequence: TGTGCCAGCCGCGACCAGGGGCTAGATTCACCCCTCCACTTT. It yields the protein CASRDQGLDSPLHF.

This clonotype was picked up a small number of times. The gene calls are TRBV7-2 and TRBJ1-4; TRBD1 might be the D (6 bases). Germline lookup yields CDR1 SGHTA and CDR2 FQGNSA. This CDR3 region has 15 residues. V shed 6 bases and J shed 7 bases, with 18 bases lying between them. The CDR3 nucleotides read TGTGCCAGCAGGCCGGGAGGGGGGTCGGGTGAAAAACTGTTTTTT. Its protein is CASRPGGGSGEKLFF. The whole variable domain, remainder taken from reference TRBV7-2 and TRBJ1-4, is GAGVSQSPSNKVTEKGKDVELRCDPISGHTALYWYRQSLGQGLEFLIYFQGNSAPDKSGLPSDRFSAERTGGSVSTLTIQRTQQEDSAVYLCASRPGGGSGEKLFFGSGTQLSVL.

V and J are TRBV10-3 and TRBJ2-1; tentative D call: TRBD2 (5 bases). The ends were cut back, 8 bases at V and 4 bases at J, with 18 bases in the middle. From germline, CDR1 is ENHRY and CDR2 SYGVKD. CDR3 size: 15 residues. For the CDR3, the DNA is TGTGCCATCTCTGTGTCCAGCGGATCTTACAATGAGCAGTTCTTC. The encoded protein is CAISVSSGSYNEQFF.

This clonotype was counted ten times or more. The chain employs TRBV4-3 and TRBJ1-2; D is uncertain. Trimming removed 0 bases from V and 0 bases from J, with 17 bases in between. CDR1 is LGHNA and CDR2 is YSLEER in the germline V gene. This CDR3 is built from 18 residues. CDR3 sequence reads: CASSQDFSSGLANYGYTF. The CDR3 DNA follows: TGCGCCAGCAGCCAAGATTTCAGTAGCGGACTAGCTAACTATGGCTACACCTTC.

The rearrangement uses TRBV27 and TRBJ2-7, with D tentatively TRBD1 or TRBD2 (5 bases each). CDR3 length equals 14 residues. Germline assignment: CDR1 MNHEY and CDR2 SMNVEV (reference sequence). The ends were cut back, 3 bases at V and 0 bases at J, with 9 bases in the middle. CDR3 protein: CASSFGASSYEQYF. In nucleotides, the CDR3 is TGTGCCAGCAGTTTCGGGGCGAGCTCCTACGAGCAGTACTTC.

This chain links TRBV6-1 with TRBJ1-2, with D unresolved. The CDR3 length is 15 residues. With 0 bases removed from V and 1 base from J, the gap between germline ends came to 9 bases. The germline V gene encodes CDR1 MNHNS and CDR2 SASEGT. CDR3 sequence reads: CASSEAPDFNYGYTF. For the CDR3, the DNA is TGTGCCAGCAGTGAAGCGCCGGACTTTAACTATGGCTACACCTTC.

The CDR3 sequence: CSAMEGINQPQHF. In DNA form, the CDR3 reads TGCAGTGCTATGGAGGGTATCAATCAGCCCCAGCATTTT. The genes are TRBV20-1 and TRBJ1-5; D gene uncertain. CDR1 is DFQATT, CDR2 SNEGSKA, per germline (reference sequence). The ends were cut back, 4 bases at V and 3 bases at J, with 10 bases in the middle. CDR3 length: 13 residues.

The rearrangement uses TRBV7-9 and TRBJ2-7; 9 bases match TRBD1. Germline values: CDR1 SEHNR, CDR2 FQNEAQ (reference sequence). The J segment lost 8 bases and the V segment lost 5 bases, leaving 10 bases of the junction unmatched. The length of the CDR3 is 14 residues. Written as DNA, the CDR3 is TGTGCCAGCAGCGAGGAACAGGACAGGGGTAAGCAGTACTTC. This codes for CASSEEQDRGKQYF.

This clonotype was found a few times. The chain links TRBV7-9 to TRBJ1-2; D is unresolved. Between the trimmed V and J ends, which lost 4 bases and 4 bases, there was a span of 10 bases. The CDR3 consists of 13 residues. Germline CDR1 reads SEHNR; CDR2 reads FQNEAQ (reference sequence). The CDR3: CASSYPSVYGYTF. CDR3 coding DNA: TGTGCCAGCAGCTACCCCTCCGTCTATGGCTACACCTTC.

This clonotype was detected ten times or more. This CDR3 is CASSQAALPASGSYNEQFF. DNA for the CDR3: TGCGCCAGCAGCCAAGCCGCTCTCCCGGCTAGCGGGTCCTACAATGAGCAGTTCTTC. This chain links TRBV4-1 with TRBJ2-1, with 8 positions matching TRBD2. Germline assignment: CDR1 MGHRA and CDR2 YSYEKL. The CDR3 is made up of 19 amino acids. The junction had 12 bases not matched to a gene; V was cut back by 1 base and J by 1 base.

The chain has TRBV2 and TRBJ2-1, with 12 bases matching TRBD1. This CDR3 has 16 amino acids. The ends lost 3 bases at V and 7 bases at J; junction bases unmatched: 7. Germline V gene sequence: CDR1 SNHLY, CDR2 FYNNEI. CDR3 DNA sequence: TGTGCCAGCAGTGAGGTCGGGACAGGGGGCTTTAATGAGCAGTTCTTC. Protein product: CASSEVGTGGFNEQFF.

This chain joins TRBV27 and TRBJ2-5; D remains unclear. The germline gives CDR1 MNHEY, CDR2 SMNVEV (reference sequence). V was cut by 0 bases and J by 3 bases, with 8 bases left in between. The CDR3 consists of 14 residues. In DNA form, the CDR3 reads TGTGCCAGCAGTTTATCTGTCTCCAAAGAGACCCAGTACTTC. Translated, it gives CASSLSVSKETQYF.